This TCR delta chain stems from a study of γδ T cells in repeated Plasmodium falciparum infection. Across the study: Donors were malaria-exposed Malian children or age- and gender-matched Australian children.

Remarks on this clone: A far larger clone is off by one base, so a read error is likely. Other DNA sequences from this sample encode an identical CDR3 as well.

Both TRG and TRD chains were sequenced from each sorted sample. TCRdb ran CATT on the multiplex PCR reads. The repertoire holds 85,000 to 100,000 delta-chain clones, with 0.8% to 1% as singletons. Sequenced: gamma-delta T cells from blood. The clonotype comes from a pool of human donors (malaria-infected and uninfected, not separated).

CDR3 region: CALGDLPRRDRTSLTYTDKLIF. CDR3 DNA sequence: TGTGCTCTTGGGGATCTTCCCAGAAGGGACCGTACATCGCTAACTTACACCGATAAACTCATCTTT. The J gene is TRDJ1, the V gene TRDV1; possible D gene TRDD2, 5 bases. The CDR3 consists of 22 residues. Trimming removed 3 bases from V and 0 bases from J, with 32 bases in between. CDR1 is TSWWSYY and CDR2 is QGS in the germline V gene.